This T cell receptor beta chain comes out of a study of blood T cell repertoires in COVID-19 (dated by TCRdb to about 2020). Background for the entire study: Samples from collaborators originated in the United States, Italy and Spain and spanned both the acute and convalescent phases of COVID-19. The material from the prospective study consisted of cDNA or gDNA derived from T cells, B-cell-depleted T cells, or PBMCs. Deeply sampled blood TCRbeta repertoires from subjects exposed to, actively infected with, or recovered from COVID-19 were included in the dataset. The repertoires were made available in a free public database intended to serve as a resource for research on the immune response to SARS-CoV-2. Samples came from the ongoing ImmuneRACE study (first 160 participants) plus 1,254 subjects from 6 global collaborators. Sample metadata almost always included a de-identified subject ID, COVID-19 status, age in years and sex. Where HLA class I and class II types were available, the types were taken from metadata supplied by the sample provider, not from assay-based typing. What the work shows at the level of the full study, not this receptor alone: The amount of clinical and demographic metadata varied by source and participant and was provided uncurated.

Spanning cysteine to phenylalanine, the CDR3 consists of 15 amino acids. The read is trimmed to its CDR3 DNA, 45 bases read in frame from base 1. For CDR1 and CDR2, the germline V gene lists KGHSH and LQKENI. After removal of 3 bases from V and 2 bases from J, the junction retains 4 bases not matched to a gene. One collaborating source in Seattle enrolled patients while the patients were actively infected and followed the patients over time throughout the course of disease. The collaborating institutions used their own protocols to collect whole blood in K2EDTA tubes. For TCRbeta analysis, collaborator samples were shipped as frozen whole blood, as isolated PBMCs, or as DNA extracted from either sample type. In regard to this clone: No cognate antigen has been identified for it. Base-call qualities are not available, and no considerably larger clone is one nucleotide away. The sample contains more than one DNA sequence encoding this CDR3.

TCRbeta CDR3 regions were amplified from genomic DNA using the immunoSEQ Assay, a bias-controlled multiplex PCR. The paper's data handling went like this. The number of nucleated cells in each sample was estimated from the amplification of reference gene primers within the assay. To quantify the absolute abundance of each unique TCRbeta CDR3 rearrangement, sequence reads were collapsed and filtered. For each sample, productive Simpson clonality was calculated by taking the square root of Simpson's diversity index across productive rearrangements. In its TCRdb copy, this immuneACCESS table keeps in-frame sequences only and misses some clones. Where compared with another copy, unresolved V genes explain less than half of these, and the others have no known cause. V and J calls and clone size are copied from that table; D and trimming were computed from the DNA. This sample gives roughly 300,000 clones in total; approximately 93% of them show up just once. Around 2% of the sample lies in the top ten.

The rearrangement combines TRBV18 with TRBJ1-2; TRBD1 matches 9 bases in the middle. The specimen sequenced was peripheral blood. The receptor's source is a woman aged 25 to 39 with COVID-19, enrolled during active disease. The sequence in DNA is TGTGCCAGCTCACCCCGGACAGGGGAGAACTATGGCTACACCTTC. This gives the protein CASSPRTGENYGYTF.